The rows below give T cell receptor beta chains drawn from one sample of a study of T cell responses to AZD1222 COVID-19 vaccine. The table came from immunoSEQ multiplex PCR; TCRdb's copy has only in-frame clones and leaves some out. The sample has tens of thousands of clones; around three quarters are singletons. This material consisted of peripheral blood, taken 28 days after the second AZD1222 dose. These receptors were taken from an adult who received the AZD1222 COVID-19 vaccine. The CDR3 runs from the conserved cysteine through the conserved F or W.

TRBJ1-2,TRBV24-1,CATSDEPETVHGYTF
TRBJ2-5,TRBV24-1,CATSDLTERGGLETQYF
TRBJ2-7,TRBV3-1/TRBV3-2,CASSQGLQISYEQYF
TRBJ2-5,TRBV5-4,CASSLSSGGVRETQYF
TRBJ1-2,TRBV27,CASFSGHSGYTF
TRBJ2-2,TRBV7-9,CASSLAGAGAPGELFF
TRBJ2-1,TRBV7-9,CASSLTEQFF
TRBJ2-5,TRBV7-8,CASSSRDTTFQETQYF
TRBJ1-2,TRBV5-8,CASSLSEINYGYTF
TRBJ2-3,TRBV7-9,CASSTGLAGAHTDTQYF
TRBJ2-2,TRBV18,CASSPPSGTNTGELFF
TRBJ2-7,TRBV15,CATSRALAGGRVAEQYF
TRBJ2-1,TRBV12-3/TRBV12-4,CASRGEGNEQFF
TRBJ2-2,TRBV5-1,CASSLTATANTGELFF